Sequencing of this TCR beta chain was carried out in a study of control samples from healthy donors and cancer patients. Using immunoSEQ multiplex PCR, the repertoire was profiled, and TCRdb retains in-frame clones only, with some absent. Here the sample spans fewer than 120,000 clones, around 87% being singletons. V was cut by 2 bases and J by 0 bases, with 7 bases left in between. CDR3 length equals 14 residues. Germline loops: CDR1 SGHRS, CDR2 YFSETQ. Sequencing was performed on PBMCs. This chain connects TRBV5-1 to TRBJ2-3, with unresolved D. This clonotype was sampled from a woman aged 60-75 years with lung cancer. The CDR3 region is CASSLEDSTDTQYF. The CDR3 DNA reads TGCGCCAGCAGCTTAGAAGATAGCACAGATACGCAGTATTTT.